This T cell receptor (beta chain) was profiled in a study of T cells in localized non-small cell lung cancer. Trimming left V 0 bases short and J 2 bases short, with 15 bases between. The CDR3 has 17 amino acids. Germline V gene sequence: CDR1 SGHNT, CDR2 YENEEA. The uninvolved lung lay at least 2 cm from the tumor margin and lacked atypia. Data came from immunoSEQ multiplex PCR; TCRdb stores just in-frame clones and leaves some out. The sample has about 2,800 clones, around 33% seen once; the top ten hold around 12%. For this clone: What it recognizes is unknown.

Regarding the study as a whole: Uninvolved adjacent lung had more T cell clonality than any other tissue, topping tumor. Those with higher blood T cell density had longer overall survival.

The chain uses TRBV11-3 and TRBJ2-3; D may be TRBD2 (6 bases). The material was normal lung tissue next to the tumor, obtained before any cancer treatment. The TCR originated in a man aged 35-75 years with stage I lung adenocarcinoma. CDR3 sequence (DNA): TGTGCCAGCAGCTTAGAGGGACTGGAAACCTTCACAGATACGCAGTATTTT. It is translated as CASSLEGLETFTDTQYF. Based on the CDR3 plus reference TRBV11-3 and TRBJ2-3, the full variable domain is EAGVVQSPRYKIIEKKQPVAFWCNPISGHNTLYWYLQNLGQGPELLIRYENEEAVDDSQLPKDRFSAERLKGVDSTLKIQPAELGDSAVYLCASSLEGLETFTDTQYFGPGTRLTVL.